Sequencing of this T cell receptor (beta chain) was carried out in a study of cytomegalovirus exposure and HLA in healthy donors. General study points: The productive fraction for most TCR beta V segments was about 87% or about 30% in an earlier analysis. The authors assumed roughly uniform sequencing depth across donors for presence/absence analyses.

PCR amplification relied on 60 Vbeta primers (plus 13 Jbeta primers). Clones were read by immunoSEQ multiplex PCR, and TCRdb kept only the in-frame ones, dropping some. The top ten clones hold under 3% of a sample with 55,000 to 65,000 clones, approximately 79% of them seen once. As regards this clone: Its matching antigen is unknown.

The V gene's germline CDR1 is SGHAT and CDR2 FQNNGV. This CDR3 has 15 amino acids. The junction had 7 bases not matched to a gene; V was cut back by 5 bases and J by 3 bases. Source material: PBMCs. The receptor was isolated from a woman in her 30s in good health and CMV-seronegative. The chain is built from TRBV11-2 and TRBJ2-1; 7 bases fit TRBD2. DNA of the CDR3: TGTGCCAGCAGCACAAGCGGGAACTTCTACAATGAGCAGTTCTTC. It specifies CASSTSGNFYNEQFF.